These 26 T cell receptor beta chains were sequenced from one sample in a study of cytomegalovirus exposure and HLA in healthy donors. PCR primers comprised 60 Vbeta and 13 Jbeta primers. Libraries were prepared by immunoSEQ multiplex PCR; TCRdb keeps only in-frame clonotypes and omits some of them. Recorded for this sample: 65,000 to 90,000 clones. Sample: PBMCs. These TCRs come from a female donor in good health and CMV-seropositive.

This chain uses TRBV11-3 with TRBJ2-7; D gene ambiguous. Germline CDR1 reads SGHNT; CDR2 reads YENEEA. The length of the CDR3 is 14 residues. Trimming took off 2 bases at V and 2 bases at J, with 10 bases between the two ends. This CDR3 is CASSLRSDAYEQYF. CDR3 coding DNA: TGTGCCAGCAGCTTAAGAAGCGACGCCTACGAGCAGTACTTC.

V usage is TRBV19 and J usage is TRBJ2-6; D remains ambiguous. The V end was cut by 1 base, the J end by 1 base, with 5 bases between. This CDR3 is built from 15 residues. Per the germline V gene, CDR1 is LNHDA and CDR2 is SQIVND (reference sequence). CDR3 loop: CASSIGASGANVLTF. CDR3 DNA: TGTGCCAGTAGTATAGGGGCGTCTGGGGCCAACGTCCTGACTTTC.

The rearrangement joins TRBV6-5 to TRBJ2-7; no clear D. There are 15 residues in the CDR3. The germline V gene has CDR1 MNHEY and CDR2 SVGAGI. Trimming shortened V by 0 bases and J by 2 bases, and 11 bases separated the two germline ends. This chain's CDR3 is CASSYSPGLTYEQYF. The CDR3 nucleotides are TGTGCCAGCAGTTACTCACCGGGTCTCACCTACGAGCAGTACTTC.

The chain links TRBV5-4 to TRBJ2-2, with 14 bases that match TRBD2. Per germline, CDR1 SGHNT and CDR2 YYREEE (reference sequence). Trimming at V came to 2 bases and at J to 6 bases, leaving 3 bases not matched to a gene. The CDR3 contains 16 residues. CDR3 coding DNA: TGTGCCAGCAGCTTCGGGACTAGCGGGGGTGCCGGGGAGCTGTTTTTT. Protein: CASSFGTSGGAGELFF.

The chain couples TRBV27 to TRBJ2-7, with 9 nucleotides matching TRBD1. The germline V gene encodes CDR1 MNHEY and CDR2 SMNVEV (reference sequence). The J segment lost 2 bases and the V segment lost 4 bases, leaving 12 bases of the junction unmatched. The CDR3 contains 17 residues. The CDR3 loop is CASSWSPGQGLPYEQYF. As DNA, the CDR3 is TGTGCCAGCAGTTGGAGCCCAGGACAGGGGTTACCCTACGAGCAGTACTTC.

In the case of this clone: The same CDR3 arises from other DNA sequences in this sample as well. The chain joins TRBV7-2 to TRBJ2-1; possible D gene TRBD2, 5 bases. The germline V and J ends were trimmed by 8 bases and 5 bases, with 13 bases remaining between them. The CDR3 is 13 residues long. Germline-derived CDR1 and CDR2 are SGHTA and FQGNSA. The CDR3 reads CASGPRGDNEQFF. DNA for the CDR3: TGTGCCAGCGGGCCCCGGGGTGACAATGAGCAGTTCTTC.

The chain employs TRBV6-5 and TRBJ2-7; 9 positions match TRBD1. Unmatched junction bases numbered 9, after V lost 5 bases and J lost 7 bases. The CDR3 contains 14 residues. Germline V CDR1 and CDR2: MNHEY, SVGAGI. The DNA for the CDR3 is TGTGCCAGCAGTCCTCCGGGACAGGGAAGAGAGCAGTACTTC. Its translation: CASSPPGQGREQYF.

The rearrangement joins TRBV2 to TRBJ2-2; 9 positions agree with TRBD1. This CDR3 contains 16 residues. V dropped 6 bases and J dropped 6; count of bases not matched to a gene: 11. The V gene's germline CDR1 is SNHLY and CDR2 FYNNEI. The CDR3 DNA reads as TGTGCCAGCAGCCCGGGACAGGGACGAGGGGCCGGGGAGCTGTTTTTT. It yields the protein CASSPGQGRGAGELFF.

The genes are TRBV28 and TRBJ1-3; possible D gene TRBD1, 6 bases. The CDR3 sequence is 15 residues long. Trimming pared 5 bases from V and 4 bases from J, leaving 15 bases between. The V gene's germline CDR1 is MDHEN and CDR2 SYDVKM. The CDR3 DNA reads TGTGCCAGCAGTGGGGGCAGGGCATTCGGAAACACCATATATTTT. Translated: CASSGGRAFGNTIYF. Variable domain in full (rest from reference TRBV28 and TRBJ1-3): DVKVTQSSRYLVKRTGEKVFLECVQDMDHENMFWYRQDPGLGLRLIYFSYDVKMKEKGDIPEGYSVSREKKERFSLILESASTNQTSMYLCASSGGRAFGNTIYFGEGSWLTVV.

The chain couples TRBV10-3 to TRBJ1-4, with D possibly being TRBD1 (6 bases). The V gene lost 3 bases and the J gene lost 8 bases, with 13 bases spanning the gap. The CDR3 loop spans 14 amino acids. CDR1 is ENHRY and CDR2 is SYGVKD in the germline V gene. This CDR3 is CAISDQGQREKLFF. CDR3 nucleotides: TGTGCCATCAGTGATCAGGGGCAGAGGGAAAAACTGTTTTTT.

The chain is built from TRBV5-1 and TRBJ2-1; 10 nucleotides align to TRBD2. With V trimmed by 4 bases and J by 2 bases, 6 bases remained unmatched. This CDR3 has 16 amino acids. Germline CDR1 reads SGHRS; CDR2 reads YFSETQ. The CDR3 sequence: CASSPLAGVTYNEQFF. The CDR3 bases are TGCGCCAGCAGCCCTCTAGCGGGAGTCACCTACAATGAGCAGTTCTTC.

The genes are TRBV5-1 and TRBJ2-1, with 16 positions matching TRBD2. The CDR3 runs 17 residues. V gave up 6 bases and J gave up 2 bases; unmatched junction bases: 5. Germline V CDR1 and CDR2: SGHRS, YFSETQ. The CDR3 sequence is CASTGLAGGIPYNEQFF. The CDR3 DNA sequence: TGCGCCAGCACGGGACTAGCGGGGGGGATCCCCTACAATGAGCAGTTCTTC.

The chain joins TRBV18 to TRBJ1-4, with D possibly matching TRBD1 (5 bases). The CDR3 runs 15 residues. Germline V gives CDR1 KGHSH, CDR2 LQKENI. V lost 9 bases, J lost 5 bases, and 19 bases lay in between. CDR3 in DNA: TGTGCCAGTCACGGACGGACGGGACTCAATGAAAAACTGTTTTTT. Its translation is CASHGRTGLNEKLFF.

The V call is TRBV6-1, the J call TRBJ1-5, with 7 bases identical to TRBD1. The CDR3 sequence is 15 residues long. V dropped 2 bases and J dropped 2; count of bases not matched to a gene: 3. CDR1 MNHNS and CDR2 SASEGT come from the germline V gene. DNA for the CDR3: TGTGCCAGCAGTGAAACCAGGGGGGGCAATCAGCCCCAGCATTTT. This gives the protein CASSETRGGNQPQHF.

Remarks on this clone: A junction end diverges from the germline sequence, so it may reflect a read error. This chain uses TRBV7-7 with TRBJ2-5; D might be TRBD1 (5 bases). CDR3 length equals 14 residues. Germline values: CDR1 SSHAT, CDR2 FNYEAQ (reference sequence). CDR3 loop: CASRKGYLEETQYF. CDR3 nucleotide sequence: TGTGCTAGCAGGAAGGGGTATCTGGAGGAGACCCAGTACTTC.

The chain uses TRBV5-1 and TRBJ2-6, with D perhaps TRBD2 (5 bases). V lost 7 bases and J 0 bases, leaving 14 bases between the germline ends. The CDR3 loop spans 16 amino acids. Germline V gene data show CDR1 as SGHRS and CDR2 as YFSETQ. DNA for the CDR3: TGCGCCAGCTCAGTGGAGGTTAGCTCTGGGGCCAACGTCCTGACTTTC. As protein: CASSVEVSSGANVLTF.

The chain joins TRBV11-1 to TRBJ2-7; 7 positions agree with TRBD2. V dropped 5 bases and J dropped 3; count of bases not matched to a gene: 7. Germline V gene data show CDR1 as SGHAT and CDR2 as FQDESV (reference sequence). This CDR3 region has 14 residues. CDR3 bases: TGTGCCAGCAGCCGGGCGGGAGTCGGCTACGAGCAGTACTTC. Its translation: CASSRAGVGYEQYF.

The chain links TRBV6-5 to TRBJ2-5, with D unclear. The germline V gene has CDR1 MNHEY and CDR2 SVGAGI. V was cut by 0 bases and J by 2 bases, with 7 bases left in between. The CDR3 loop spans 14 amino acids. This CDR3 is CASSYSARQETQYF. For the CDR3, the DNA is TGTGCCAGCAGTTACTCCGCCAGGCAAGAGACCCAGTACTTC.

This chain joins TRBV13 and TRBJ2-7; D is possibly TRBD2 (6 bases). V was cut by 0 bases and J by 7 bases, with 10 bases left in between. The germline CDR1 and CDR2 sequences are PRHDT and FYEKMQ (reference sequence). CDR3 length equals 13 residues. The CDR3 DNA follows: TGTGCCAGCAGCTTAGGAGGAGGGGTAGAGCAGTACTTC. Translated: CASSLGGGVEQYF.

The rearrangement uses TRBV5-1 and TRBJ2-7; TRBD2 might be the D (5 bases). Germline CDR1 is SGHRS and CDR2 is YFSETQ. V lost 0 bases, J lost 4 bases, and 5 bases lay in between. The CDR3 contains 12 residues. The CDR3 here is CASSLGEYEQYF. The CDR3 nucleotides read TGCGCCAGCAGCTTGGGGGAGTACGAGCAGTACTTC.

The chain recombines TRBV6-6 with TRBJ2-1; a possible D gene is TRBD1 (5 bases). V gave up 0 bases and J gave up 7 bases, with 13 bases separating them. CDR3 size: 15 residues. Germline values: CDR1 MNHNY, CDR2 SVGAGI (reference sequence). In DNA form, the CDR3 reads TGTGCCAGCAGTTACTCGGCGACAGTCATAAATGAGCAGTTCTTC. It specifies CASSYSATVINEQFF.

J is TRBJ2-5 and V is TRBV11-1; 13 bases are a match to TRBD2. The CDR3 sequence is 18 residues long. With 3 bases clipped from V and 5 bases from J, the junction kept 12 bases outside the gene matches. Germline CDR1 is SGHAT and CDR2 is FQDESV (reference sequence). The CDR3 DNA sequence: TGTGCCAGCAGCTTCCGTTGGACTAGCGGGGGAGAGGGGGAGACCCAGTACTTC. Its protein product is CASSFRWTSGGEGETQYF.

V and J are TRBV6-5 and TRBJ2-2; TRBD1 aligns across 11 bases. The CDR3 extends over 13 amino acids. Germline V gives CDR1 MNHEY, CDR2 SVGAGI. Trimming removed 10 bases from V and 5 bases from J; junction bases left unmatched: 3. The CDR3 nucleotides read TGTGCCATTGGGACAGGGGGGACCGGGGAGCTGTTTTTT. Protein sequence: CAIGTGGTGELFF.

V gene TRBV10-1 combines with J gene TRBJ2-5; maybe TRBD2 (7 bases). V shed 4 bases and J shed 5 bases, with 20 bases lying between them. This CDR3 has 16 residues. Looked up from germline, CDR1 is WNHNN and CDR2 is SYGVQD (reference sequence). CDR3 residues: CASSARGAGWGETQYF. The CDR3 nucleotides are TGCGCCAGCAGTGCCCGGGGGGCTGGGTGGGGTGAGACCCAGTACTTC.

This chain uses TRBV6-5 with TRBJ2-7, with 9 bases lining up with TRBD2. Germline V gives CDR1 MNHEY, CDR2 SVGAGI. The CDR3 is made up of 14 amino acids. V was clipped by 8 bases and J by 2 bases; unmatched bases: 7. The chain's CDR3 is CASLALAGAYEQYF. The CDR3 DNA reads TGTGCCAGCCTAGCTTTAGCGGGGGCCTACGAGCAGTACTTC.

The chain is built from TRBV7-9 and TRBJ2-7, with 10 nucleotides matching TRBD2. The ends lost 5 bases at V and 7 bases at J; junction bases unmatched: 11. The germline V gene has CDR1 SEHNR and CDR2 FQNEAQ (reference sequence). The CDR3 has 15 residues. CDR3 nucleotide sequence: TGTGCCAGCAGCACCCGGACTAGCGGCCTTCCAGAGCAGTACTTC. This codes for CASSTRTSGLPEQYF.